Listed below are T cell receptor beta chains from one sample, sequenced in a study of blood T cell repertoires in COVID-19. Only in-frame clones appear in the TCRdb table, and some are missing; sequencing was by immunoSEQ multiplex PCR. The data hold about 200,000 clones, with 82% observed a single time. Specimen: peripheral blood. These receptors were taken from a woman between 65 and 79 years old with COVID-19, enrolled during active disease. Each CDR3 is given with its conserved first and last residue. Fields, in order: CDR3 DNA, CDR3 protein, clone size, CDR3 length, J gene, V gene, D gene. D genes are given only for firm matches. Only some rows state a clone size, as once, few, many or a class for expanded clones.

CDR3 DNA: TGTGCCATCAGGTCTACTAACTATGGCTACACCTTC; CDR3 protein: CAIRSTNYGYTF; clone size: -; CDR3 length: 12; J gene: TRBJ1-2; V gene: TRBV10-3; D gene: -
CDR3 DNA: TGTGCCAGCAGTTCCGGGGGCGGAGCGGGAAGGAGATCCCCCTACGAGCAGTACTTC; CDR3 protein: CASSSGGGAGRRSPYEQYF; clone size: once; CDR3 length: 19; J gene: TRBJ2-7; V gene: TRBV6-2/TRBV6-3; D gene: -
CDR3 DNA: TGTGCCAGTATTGGGCGACAGAATATGGATAACTATGGCTACACCTTC; CDR3 protein: CASIGRQNMDNYGYTF; clone size: -; CDR3 length: 16; J gene: TRBJ1-2; V gene: TRBV19; D gene: -
CDR3 DNA: TGTGCCAGCAGCCAATTAGGGGCTGGCTACACCTTC; CDR3 protein: CASSQLGAGYTF; clone size: -; CDR3 length: 12; J gene: TRBJ1-2; V gene: TRBV3-1/TRBV3-2; D gene: -
CDR3 DNA: TGTGCCAGCAGCTTAGAGCGGGGGCGGTTACCTTTCTTT; CDR3 protein: CASSLERGRLPFF; clone size: -; CDR3 length: 13; J gene: TRBJ1-1; V gene: TRBV11-2; D gene: -
CDR3 DNA: TGTGCCAGCAGTACAGGGTTTAATCAGCCCCAGCATTTT; CDR3 protein: CASSTGFNQPQHF; clone size: -; CDR3 length: 13; J gene: TRBJ1-5; V gene: TRBV5-6; D gene: -
CDR3 DNA: TGCGCCAGCAGCGCCGGACAGAAAAACATTCAGTACTTC; CDR3 protein: CASSAGQKNIQYF; clone size: -; CDR3 length: 13; J gene: TRBJ2-4; V gene: TRBV5-1; D gene: -
CDR3 DNA: TGTGCCAGCAGCCTAGACAGTTCACACACAGATACGCAGTATTTT; CDR3 protein: CASSLDSSHTDTQYF; clone size: -; CDR3 length: 15; J gene: TRBJ2-3; V gene: TRBV7-3; D gene: -
CDR3 DNA: TGTGCCAGCAGCCAAGGAGGGACTGAAGCTTTCTTT; CDR3 protein: CASSQGGTEAFF; clone size: -; CDR3 length: 12; J gene: TRBJ1-1; V gene: TRBV7-9; D gene: -
CDR3 DNA: TGTGCCAGCAGTGAAGTGGCAGGGGTAACCGGGGAGCTGTTTTTT; CDR3 protein: CASSEVAGVTGELFF; clone size: -; CDR3 length: 15; J gene: TRBJ2-2; V gene: TRBV2; D gene: -
CDR3 DNA: TGTGCCTGGAGTGACCGGAACTATGGCTACACCTTC; CDR3 protein: CAWSDRNYGYTF; clone size: -; CDR3 length: 12; J gene: TRBJ1-2; V gene: TRBV30; D gene: -
CDR3 DNA: TGTGCCAGCAGCTTAGATGGGACAGGGAGAGAGACCCAGTACTTC; CDR3 protein: CASSLDGTGRETQYF; clone size: -; CDR3 length: 15; J gene: TRBJ2-5; V gene: TRBV11-3; D gene: TRBD1
CDR3 DNA: TGCAGTGCTATCAGGGTCCCTGAAGCTTTCTTT; CDR3 protein: CSAIRVPEAFF; clone size: once; CDR3 length: 11; J gene: TRBJ1-1; V gene: TRBV20-1; D gene: -
CDR3 DNA: TGTGCCAGTAGTATAGCAAGGGACAGCGGCTACACCTTC; CDR3 protein: CASSIARDSGYTF; clone size: -; CDR3 length: 13; J gene: TRBJ1-2; V gene: TRBV19; D gene: TRBD1
CDR3 DNA: TGTGCCAGTAGTAGCAGGACACTTAACACTGAAGCTTTCTTT; CDR3 protein: CASSSRTLNTEAFF; clone size: -; CDR3 length: 14; J gene: TRBJ1-1; V gene: TRBV19; D gene: -
CDR3 DNA: TGTGCCAGCAGCGTAGGGGTAGCGGGCGGCGTCGAGCAGTACTTC; CDR3 protein: CASSVGVAGGVEQYF; clone size: -; CDR3 length: 15; J gene: TRBJ2-7; V gene: TRBV9; D gene: TRBD2
CDR3 DNA: TGTGCCAGCTCACCACAACAACCTCCCACAGATACGCAGTATTTT; CDR3 protein: CASSPQQPPTDTQYF; clone size: -; CDR3 length: 15; J gene: TRBJ2-3; V gene: TRBV18; D gene: -
CDR3 DNA: TGCGCCAGCAGCTTGGGACCGGGACACCTTACGACCCAGTACTTC; CDR3 protein: CASSLGPGHLTTQYF; clone size: -; CDR3 length: 15; J gene: TRBJ2-5; V gene: TRBV5-1; D gene: -
CDR3 DNA: TGTGCCAGCAGCAAGACAGGGGGTTTGGGAAACACCATATATTTT; CDR3 protein: CASSKTGGLGNTIYF; clone size: -; CDR3 length: 15; J gene: TRBJ1-3; V gene: TRBV7-2; D gene: TRBD1
CDR3 DNA: TGTGCCAGCAGCCAAGGGGTCAGTTACGAGCAGTACTTC; CDR3 protein: CASSQGVSYEQYF; clone size: -; CDR3 length: 13; J gene: TRBJ2-7; V gene: TRBV7-2; D gene: -
CDR3 DNA: TGTGCCAGCAGCTCCCTTGGCGGGGAGAACACCGGGGAGCTGTTTTTT; CDR3 protein: CASSSLGGENTGELFF; clone size: -; CDR3 length: 16; J gene: TRBJ2-2; V gene: TRBV7-7; D gene: -
CDR3 DNA: TGCGCCAGCAGCCCGCCGACCGGGACAGGGGGCAATACGCAGTATTTT; CDR3 protein: CASSPPTGTGGNTQYF; clone size: -; CDR3 length: 16; J gene: TRBJ2-3; V gene: TRBV5-1; D gene: TRBD1
CDR3 DNA: TGTGCCAGCAGCTTGTGGGGGGAAGTGAGCACAGATACGCAGTATTTT; CDR3 protein: CASSLWGEVSTDTQYF; clone size: -; CDR3 length: 16; J gene: TRBJ2-3; V gene: TRBV11-2; D gene: -
CDR3 DNA: TGCGCCAGCAGTCGGACTAGCGGCGGAGATACGCAGTATTTT; CDR3 protein: CASSRTSGGDTQYF; clone size: once; CDR3 length: 14; J gene: TRBJ2-3; V gene: TRBV10-1; D gene: TRBD2
CDR3 DNA: TGCGCCAGCAGCTCAACCGGGAAAATGAATTCACCCCTCCACTTT; CDR3 protein: CASSSTGKMNSPLHF; clone size: -; CDR3 length: 15; J gene: TRBJ1-6; V gene: TRBV5-1; D gene: -
CDR3 DNA: TGTGCCAGCAGCTTAGTGTTGACTTTGGCTGGAAACACCATATATTTT; CDR3 protein: CASSLVLTLAGNTIYF; clone size: once; CDR3 length: 16; J gene: TRBJ1-3; V gene: TRBV7-9; D gene: -
CDR3 DNA: TGTGCCAGCAGCTTGGCCTCCTATAATTCACCCCTCCACTTT; CDR3 protein: CASSLASYNSPLHF; clone size: -; CDR3 length: 14; J gene: TRBJ1-6; V gene: TRBV7-8; D gene: -
CDR3 DNA: TGTGCCAGCAGCTTAGTTTCGGGAGCCGGGAACACTGAAGCTTTCTTT; CDR3 protein: CASSLVSGAGNTEAFF; clone size: medium-sized; CDR3 length: 16; J gene: TRBJ1-1; V gene: TRBV11-2; D gene: -
CDR3 DNA: TGTGCCAGCAGTTTTTCGCGGTTTGGGACCCAGTACTTC; CDR3 protein: CASSFSRFGTQYF; clone size: once; CDR3 length: 13; J gene: TRBJ2-5; V gene: TRBV28; D gene: -
CDR3 DNA: TGTGCCAGCAGCGGAGGACAGGGAAGGAATTCACCCCTCCACTTT; CDR3 protein: CASSGGQGRNSPLHF; clone size: -; CDR3 length: 15; J gene: TRBJ1-6; V gene: TRBV7-2; D gene: TRBD1
CDR3 DNA: TGTGCCAGCAGCTTGGAGCGGTCTAGGACAGATACGCAGTATTTT; CDR3 protein: CASSLERSRTDTQYF; clone size: -; CDR3 length: 15; J gene: TRBJ2-3; V gene: TRBV5-5; D gene: -
CDR3 DNA: TGTGCCTGGGGCCTCCCACCGGAGCATACGCAGTATTTT; CDR3 protein: CAWGLPPEHTQYF; clone size: few; CDR3 length: 13; J gene: TRBJ2-3; V gene: TRBV30; D gene: -
CDR3 DNA: TGTGCCAGCAGCGAGGGACTAGCGGGAGCTATCGAGCAGTACTTC; CDR3 protein: CASSEGLAGAIEQYF; clone size: few; CDR3 length: 15; J gene: TRBJ2-7; V gene: TRBV7-8; D gene: TRBD2